This TCR beta chain comes out of a study of vaccination effects on CD4 cells after COVID-19 (dated 2022 in TCRdb). Regarding the complete study: In the ViraFEST assay, PBMC were stimulated with viral peptide pools, and TCR sequencing was then used to find antigen-specific CD4+ T cell clonotypes based on their expansion. Post-vaccine samples across the study were collected a median of 72 days after the second dose, with a range of 14 to 241. A few million PBMC per well were cultured with 10 ug/ml peptides in IMDM containing about 5% human AB serum, approximately 10 IU/ml IL-2 and gentamicin. SARS-CoV-2 spike-specific CD4+ TCR repertoires from before and after mRNA vaccination were compared in COVID-19 convalescent patients and in infection-naive vaccine recipients. The full study included some 10 COVID-19 convalescent patients and several SARS-CoV-2-naive healthy vaccine recipients. In the study, cultures from other donors were sequenced using the Oncomine TCR Beta short-read assay on an Illumina iSeq 100. What the work shows at the level of the full study, not this receptor alone: Only a small number of convalescent patients were included, and no early post-infection timepoints were available, which limited the study. In healthy vaccine recipients, vaccine-induced clones were almost all SARS-CoV-2 mono-reactive, with only 1 of 255 being cross-reactive with common cold coronaviruses. At late post-vaccination timepoints, both infection-induced and vaccine-induced clones showed marked clonal contraction, consistent with waning T cell responses.

With respect to this clone: Its antigen is unknown. No much larger clonotype is one base removed from it; base qualities were not supplied.

V is clipped by 2 bases and J by 2 bases, and the sequence between their germline boundaries is 13 bases long. The germline V gene gives CDR1 as MDHEN and CDR2 as SYDVKM. The CDR3 measures 16 amino acids from cysteine to phenylalanine. Only the CDR3 portion is preserved as DNA: 48 bases, with reading frame beginning at the first base. After less than eleven days of culture, CD4+ T cells were isolated with the EasySep CD4+ T cell isolation kit. Two doses of either the BNT162b2 or the mRNA-1273 mRNA SARS-CoV-2 vaccine were administered to participants. Negative nucleocapsid antibody results before and after vaccination confirmed that the healthy vaccine recipients had no prior SARS-CoV-2 infection. Half of the culture medium was replaced with fresh IL-2-containing medium on days 3 and 7. Each peptide stimulation condition was cultured in triplicate wells unless otherwise noted. Using Ficoll-Paque Plus gradient centrifugation, PBMC were separated from whole blood and then either used fresh or cryopreserved at -140C. The QIAamp micro DNA kit was used to extract genomic DNA from the cultured CD4+ T cells.

The library relied on the immunoSEQ multiplex PCR assay. DNA from the cultured, isolated CD4+ T cells was subjected to TCR beta CDR3 sequencing. The study's own analysis went as follows. Non-productive TCR sequences were removed, reads were trimmed to the CDR3 region, and CDR3s of at least 7 amino acids were retained. Antigen-specific clonotypes were identified with the MANAFEST web app by comparing expansion in peptide wells against reference cultures. Positive clones required FDR<0.05 expansion versus reference and all other wells, odds ratio above 5, and frequency above 0.1% in two replicate wells. Clonotypes significantly expanded in SARS-CoV-2 spike wells and in at least one common cold coronavirus spike condition were defined as cross-reactive. CDR3 similarity was assessed by Levenshtein distance using the stringdist R package, and unrooted trees were constructed with ape in R 3.6.1. Imported from immuneACCESS, the table was reduced by TCRdb to in-frame sequences with V and J called. These copies leave out some clones; in studies compared against another copy, an unresolved V gene accounts for under half, and the cause of the remainder is not known. That table supplies the V and J calls and clone size; D and trimming were determined from the DNA. This sample has fewer than 35,000 clones in its table, and roughly 81% of those were observed once. The ten largest clones represent around 14% of the sample.

The source was CD4+ T cells from PBMCs cultured without peptide, collected after COVID-19 vaccination. This chain is built from TRBV28 and TRBJ1-5; a weak D assignment points to TRBD1 (5 bases agree). The TCR was taken from a human donor who received a COVID-19 vaccine. The CDR3: CASSLTSGRRNQPQHF. The sequenced DNA: TGTGCCAGCAGTTTAACATCGGGGCGTCGCAATCAGCCCCAGCATTTT.